This TCR beta chain stems from a study of blood T cell repertoires in COVID-19. Overall study context: Italy, Spain and the United States were the sources of the convalescent and acute COVID-19 samples.

V was clipped by 4 bases and J by 5 bases; unmatched bases: 9. This CDR3 has 16 amino acids. CDR1 and CDR2 (germline): MDHEN, SYDVKM. Original data processing: Amplification with reference gene primers provided the estimates of nucleated cell counts. Sequencing used immunoSEQ multiplex PCR; TCRdb keeps in-frame clones, though not all of them. That table is the source of V, J and clone size, and D and trimming were worked out from the DNA. The repertoire holds approximately 170,000 clones, with roughly 84% as singletons. The specimen sequenced was peripheral blood. The V call is TRBV28, the J call TRBJ2-3; 10 nucleotides match TRBD2. This receptor was taken from a woman aged 70 to 79 with COVID-19, enrolled during active disease. The CDR3 sequence: CASSSPSGRAGDTQYF. The CDR3 DNA reads TGTGCCAGCAGTTCCCCCAGCGGGAGGGCCGGAGATACGCAGTATTTT.